The sequence of this TCR beta chain was determined in a study of vaccination and CD4 T cells after COVID-19. Background on the study: Diagnosis preceded the drawing of post-COVID samples by a median approximately 110 days (range 35 to 161).

As to this clonotype: Its specificity is unknown.

The V end was cut by 5 bases, the J end by 2 bases, with 12 bases between. The CDR3 consists of 14 residues. Germline loops: CDR1 LNHDA, CDR2 SQIVND (reference sequence). At the Johns Hopkins FTIC core, DNA taken from cultured CD4+ T cells was sequenced by way of the Oncomine TCR Beta short-read assay. Investigators obtained genomic DNA by extraction from cultured CD4+ T cells. TCRdb re-analysed the PCR reads in MiXCR, keeping a single row per CDR3 protein. The sample includes approximately 10,000 distinct CDR3 sequences, around 58% of them seen just once. Treatment in this sample: approximately nine-day PBMC culture with coronavirus spike peptide pools or control peptides (ViraFEST assay). Positive PCR tests were logged from March through December 2020, ahead of US Alpha, Beta and Delta variants. Approximately 2 million PBMCs were grown per well alongside approximately 10 IU/ml IL-2 and approximately 9.2 ug/ml peptide pools.

The sample taken for sequencing was CD4+ T cells from blood, cultured in vitro. The origin of this receptor is a human donor who had recovered from COVID-19. This sequence joins TRBV19 and TRBJ1-2; D may be TRBD1 (5 bases). CDR3 loop: CASSVQGQNYGYTF. The CDR3 DNA sequence: TGTGCCAGTAGTGTTCAGGGCCAGAACTATGGCTACACCTTC.